What follows are 5 T cell receptor beta chains derived from one specimen sequenced in a study of molecular identifiers for immune sequencing clone quantification. TCRdb reprocessed the PCR reads via MiXCR and lists one record per CDR3 protein. This sample has about 640,000 distinct CDR3 sequences, with just under 20% found just once. Sequencing used naive CD8+ T cells from blood, with Jurkat cell RNA spiked in. Subset noted: FACS-sorted CD8+CD4-CCR7+CD45RA+ naive T cells. The receptors here all came from a human donor in good health. Some libraries in this study had Jurkat cell RNA spiked in.

The sample holds many counts of this clonotype. The genes are TRBV13 and TRBJ2-5; 9 nucleotides agree with TRBD2. Germline V gene lookup returns CDR1 PRHDT and CDR2 FYEKMQ (reference sequence). This CDR3 has 16 residues. The junction had 10 bases not matched to a gene; V was cut back by 5 bases and J by 3 bases. CDR3 protein: CASSPQLAGRKETQYF. The CDR3 coding sequence is TGTGCCAGCAGCCCTCAACTAGCGGGCCGTAAAGAGACCCAGTACTTC.

This clonotype was counted many times. V gene TRBV7-9 combines with J gene TRBJ2-6; D not certain. Germline V CDR1 and CDR2: SEHNR, FQNEAQ (reference sequence). V dropped 3 bases and J dropped 0 bases, with 9 bases sitting between them. The CDR3 is 16 residues long. CDR3 sequence: CASSFGHISGANVLTF. The CDR3 DNA follows: TGTGCCAGCAGCTTCGGCCATATCTCTGGGGCCAACGTCCTGACTTTC.

This clonotype has a count of ten or more. J is TRBJ2-7 and V is TRBV3-1; D ambiguous. Germline V gene sequence: CDR1 LGHDT, CDR2 YNNKEL (reference sequence). The CDR3 consists of 16 residues. V gave up 0 bases and J gave up 7 bases, with 19 bases separating them. The CDR3 bases are TGTGCCAGCAGCCAAGATATAATAGGCTTGGTCCTTGAGCAGTACTTC. Translated, it gives CASSQDIIGLVLEQYF.

This clonotype has a count of ten or more. The gene calls are TRBV30 and TRBJ1-1; 7 positions agree with TRBD1. The CDR3 covers 15 residues. Germline V gene lookup returns CDR1 GTSNPN and CDR2 SVGIG (reference sequence). V was clipped by 1 base and J by 0 bases; unmatched bases: 5. The CDR3, as DNA: TGTGCCTGGAGTGGGAGGACAGGACTGAACACTGAAGCTTTCTTT. Its translation is CAWSGRTGLNTEAFF.

The rearrangement links TRBV19 to TRBJ2-3, with 8 bases lining up with TRBD1. Germline V lookup: CDR1 LNHDA, CDR2 SQIVND (reference sequence). With 5 bases clipped from V and 3 bases from J, the junction kept 10 bases outside the gene matches. The length of the CDR3 is 16 residues. The CDR3 DNA follows: TGTGCCAGTAGTGCGTTAACAGGGGGTATAACAGATACGCAGTATTTT. As protein: CASSALTGGITDTQYF.